This TCR beta chain was observed in a study of T cell clones after liver transplantation. Study-level background: Immunosuppression withdrawal was tried within 2 years after liver transplantation in this trial. A pre-transplant mixed lymphocyte reaction with TCRbeta sequencing defined graft-donor-reactive clones followed in post-transplant blood.

TCRdb's table, derived via immunoSEQ multiplex PCR, lists solely in-frame clones and lacks some. The sample lists about 72,000 clones; roughly 90% were seen once. Germline loops: CDR1 SNHLY, CDR2 FYNNEI. The V gene lost 4 bases and the J gene lost 5 bases, with 5 bases spanning the gap. The CDR3 spans 11 residues. Details on this clone: Its matching antigen is unknown.

Study-wide findings and caveats: Donor-reactive sequences fell more than third party-reactive ones, suggesting partial deletion.

Here the sequenced sample was CD4+ T cells from blood, taken before liver transplant. This sequence joins TRBV2 and TRBJ2-5; D remains ambiguous. This TCR was sampled from a human donor who received a liver transplant. CDR3 amino acids: CASSVRETQYF. The CDR3 DNA reads TGTGCCAGCAGTGTGAGGGAGACCCAGTACTTC.